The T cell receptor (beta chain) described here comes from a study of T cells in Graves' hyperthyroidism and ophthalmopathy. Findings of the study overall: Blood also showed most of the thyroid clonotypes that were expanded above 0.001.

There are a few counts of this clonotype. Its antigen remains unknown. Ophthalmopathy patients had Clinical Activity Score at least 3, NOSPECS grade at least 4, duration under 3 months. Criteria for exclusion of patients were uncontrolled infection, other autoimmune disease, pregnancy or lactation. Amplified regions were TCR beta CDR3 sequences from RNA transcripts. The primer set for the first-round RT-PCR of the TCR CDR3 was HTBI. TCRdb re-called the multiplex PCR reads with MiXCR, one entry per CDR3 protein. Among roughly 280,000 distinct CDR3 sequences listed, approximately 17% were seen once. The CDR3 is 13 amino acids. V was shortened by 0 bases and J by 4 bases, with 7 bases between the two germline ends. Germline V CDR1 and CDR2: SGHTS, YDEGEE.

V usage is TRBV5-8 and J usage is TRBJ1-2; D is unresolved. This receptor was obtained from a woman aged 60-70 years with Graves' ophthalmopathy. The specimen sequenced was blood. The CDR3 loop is CASSLAATYGYTF. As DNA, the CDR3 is TGTGCCAGCAGCTTGGCTGCGACCTATGGCTACACCTTC.